Listed below are T cell receptor beta chains from one sample, sequenced in a study of T cells in Graves' hyperthyroidism and ophthalmopathy. Using its own MiXCR run on the multiplex PCR reads, TCRdb lists one record per CDR3 protein. The sample has more than 650,000 distinct CDR3 sequences; 11% to 15% are singletons. Sequenced sample: blood. The origin of the receptors is a young woman with Graves' hyperthyroidism. Both conserved end residues are part of each CDR3. The D gene is left open where the match is weak. The listing skips clone size in some rows; elsewhere it reads once, few, many or a size class.

TGTGCCAGCAGCTTACAGTGGAATCCGGCGTACTTTGGAAATGAGCAGTTCTTC	CASSLQWNPAYFGNEQFF	TRBJ2-1	-	TRBV7-9	-
TGTGCCAGCAGCTTAACGGGAGGGTTCAATGAGCAGTTCTTC	CASSLTGGFNEQFF	TRBJ2-1	TRBD2	TRBV7-9	many
TGCGCCAGCAGTGAGGGGACTAGCAGCACAGATACGCAGTATTTT	CASSEGTSSTDTQYF	TRBJ2-3	TRBD2	TRBV10-2	few
TGTGCCACCCAGGGGCTAGCTCCCACCGGGGAGCTGTTTTTT	CATQGLAPTGELFF	TRBJ2-2	-	TRBV2	many
TGTGCCAGCAGCTTAGGAATCGGCCTTGGCACAGATACGCAGTATTTT	CASSLGIGLGTDTQYF	TRBJ2-3	-	TRBV7-9	many
TGCGCCAGCAGCCAAGAACCCGAGGCCACAGATACGCAGTATTTT	CASSQEPEATDTQYF	TRBJ2-3	-	TRBV4-1	-
TGTGCCACCAGTGATTTGAACCCAGATACGCAGTATTTT	CATSDLNPDTQYF	TRBJ2-3	-	TRBV24-1	few
TGTGCTGAGTCAAGGGGGACATTCTCGTCTGAAGCTTTCTTT	CAESRGTFSSEAFF	TRBJ1-1	-	TRBV6-1	few
TGTGCCAGCAGTTCTGACAGGGCCCCGGGGGACACCTTC	CASSSDRAPGDTF	TRBJ1-2	TRBD1	TRBV6-1	few
TGTGCCTGGATCCAATCGCCAGCGGGACCAACCGGGGAGCTGTTTTTT	CAWIQSPAGPTGELFF	TRBJ2-2	TRBD2	TRBV30	many
TGCAGTGCTAGAGATTCGAGAGGGGATTACGAGCAGTACTTC	CSARDSRGDYEQYF	TRBJ2-7	-	TRBV20-1	few
TGTGCCAGCAGCTATCGACTAGCCCTCAGCACAGATACGCAGTATTTT	CASSYRLALSTDTQYF	TRBJ2-3	TRBD2	TRBV11-2	-
TGTGCCACCACCTATGGGCCATCCTCTGGGGCCAACGTCCTGACTTTC	CATTYGPSSGANVLTF	TRBJ2-6	-	TRBV15	few
TGTGCCAGCAGCATAGGACAGAACACTGGAGCTTTCTTT	CASSIGQNTGAFF	TRBJ1-1	-	TRBV7-2	-
TGTGCCAGCAGTTACGAACGCCGGGACAGGGGACGCATTGGCTACACCTTC	CASSYERRDRGRIGYTF	TRBJ1-2	TRBD1	TRBV6-5	-
TGTGCCGCTCGGACGGTGAACACTGAAGCTTTCTTT	CAARTVNTEAFF	TRBJ1-1	-	TRBV28	-
TGCAGCGTGGTAGGGACAGCAGCTAGCACAGATACGCAGTATTTT	CSVVGTAASTDTQYF	TRBJ2-3	TRBD1	TRBV29-1	-
TGTGCCAGTATGTCGGGACTTAGTTTGGTCTCTGGAAACACCATATATTTT	CASMSGLSLVSGNTIYF	TRBJ1-3	-	TRBV19	-
TGTGCCAGCAGCCGAGGACTAGCGGGGGTCACAGATACGCAGTATTTT	CASSRGLAGVTDTQYF	TRBJ2-3	TRBD2	TRBV7-2	-
TGTGCCAGTAGTATTACACCCTCTGGAAACACCATATATTTT	CASSITPSGNTIYF	TRBJ1-3	-	TRBV19	-
TGTGCCAGCAGCTCTAAGGGTGGAAACCAAGAGACCCAGTACTTC	CASSSKGGNQETQYF	TRBJ2-5	-	TRBV7-9	many
TGTGCCAGCAGTTACTCGATGGCGGAGGGGTACGACGGGGAGCTGTTTTTT	CASSYSMAEGYDGELFF	TRBJ2-2	-	TRBV6-2/TRBV6-3	few
TGTGCCAGCAGTACATACCTCGGGACCCAGTACTTC	CASSTYLGTQYF	TRBJ2-5	-	TRBV6-1	many
TGCAGCCCAAAACAGGGGAACACCGGGGAGCTGTTTTTT	CSPKQGNTGELFF	TRBJ2-2	-	TRBV20-1	few
TGTGCCAGCAGTTTCCCAGACAGGGACGATGAGCAGTTCTTC	CASSFPDRDDEQFF	TRBJ2-1	TRBD1	TRBV2	-
TGTGCCAGCAGCTTAGGCGGGGGGGCGTCCCGCTACAATGAGCAGTTCTTC	CASSLGGGASRYNEQFF	TRBJ2-1	TRBD2	TRBV11-2	many
TGCAGTGCGCGACTAGCGGGAGCTCGGCGCTACAATGAGCAGTTCTTC	CSARLAGARRYNEQFF	TRBJ2-1	TRBD2	TRBV20-1	-
TGTGCCAGCAGTTACTCCCCGGGCGGAGACACTGAAGCTTTCTTT	CASSYSPGGDTEAFF	TRBJ1-1	-	TRBV7-2	few
TGTGCCAGCAGTGGACAGCTGTTATCCTACGAGCAGTACTTC	CASSGQLLSYEQYF	TRBJ2-7	-	TRBV12-3/TRBV12-4	many
TGTGCCAGCGCTGGGGTGGCTAATGAAAAACTGTTTTTT	CASAGVANEKLFF	TRBJ1-4	-	TRBV2	-
TGTGCCAGCAGTTACTCGGGACAGACCTCCTACGAGCAGTACTTC	CASSYSGQTSYEQYF	TRBJ2-7	TRBD1	TRBV6-2/TRBV6-3	many
TGTGCCAGCAGCCTAGGGACAGCGCCCATTGGCTACACCTTC	CASSLGTAPIGYTF	TRBJ1-2	TRBD1	TRBV28	many
TGTGCCAGCAGGGGCGACGGGGGGGCTCTTGGCGAGCAGTACTTC	CASRGDGGALGEQYF	TRBJ2-7	TRBD2	TRBV2	many
TGTGCCAGCACCCCAACAGGCCCCTACGAGCAGTACTTC	CASTPTGPYEQYF	TRBJ2-7	-	TRBV6-1	-
TGTGCCAGCAGCTCCGCTCGGTCCTACGAGCAGTACTTC	CASSSARSYEQYF	TRBJ2-7	-	TRBV7-2	many
TGCAGTGCTAGAGATCAAGGGATAGAGACCCAGTACTTC	CSARDQGIETQYF	TRBJ2-5	-	TRBV20-1	many
TGCAGTGCTTCCATTTCTAGGCGCGGGAGTTCGACAAATGAGCAGTTCTTC	CSASISRRGSSTNEQFF	TRBJ2-1	TRBD2	TRBV20-1	many
TGTGCCAGCAGCCGCCTTGATGAGCAGTTCTTC	CASSRLDEQFF	TRBJ2-1	-	TRBV11-2	many
TGTGCCAGCAGCTTAATCCTCCAGCTACCTTGGACTGAAGCTTTCTTT	CASSLILQLPWTEAFF	TRBJ1-1	-	TRBV7-3	many